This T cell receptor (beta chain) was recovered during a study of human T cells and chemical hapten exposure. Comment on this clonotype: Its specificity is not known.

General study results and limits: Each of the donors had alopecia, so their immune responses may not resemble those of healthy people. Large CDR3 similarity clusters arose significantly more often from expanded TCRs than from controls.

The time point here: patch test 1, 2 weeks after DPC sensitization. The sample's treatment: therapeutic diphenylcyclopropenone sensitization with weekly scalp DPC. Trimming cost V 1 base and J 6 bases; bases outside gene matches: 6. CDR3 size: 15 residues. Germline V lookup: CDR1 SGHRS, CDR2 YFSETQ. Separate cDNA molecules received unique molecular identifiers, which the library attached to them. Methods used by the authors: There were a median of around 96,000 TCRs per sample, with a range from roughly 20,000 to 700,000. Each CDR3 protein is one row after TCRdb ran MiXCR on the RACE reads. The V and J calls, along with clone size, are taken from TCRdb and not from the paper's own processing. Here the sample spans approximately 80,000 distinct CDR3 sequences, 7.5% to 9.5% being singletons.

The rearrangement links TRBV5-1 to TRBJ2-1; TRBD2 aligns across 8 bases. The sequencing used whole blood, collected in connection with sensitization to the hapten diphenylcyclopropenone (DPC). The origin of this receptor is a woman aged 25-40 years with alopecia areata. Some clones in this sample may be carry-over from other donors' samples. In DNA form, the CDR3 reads TGCGCCAGCAGCTTGAGGCCGGGGGGGAGCAATGAGCAGTTCTTC. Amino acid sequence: CASSLRPGGSNEQFF.